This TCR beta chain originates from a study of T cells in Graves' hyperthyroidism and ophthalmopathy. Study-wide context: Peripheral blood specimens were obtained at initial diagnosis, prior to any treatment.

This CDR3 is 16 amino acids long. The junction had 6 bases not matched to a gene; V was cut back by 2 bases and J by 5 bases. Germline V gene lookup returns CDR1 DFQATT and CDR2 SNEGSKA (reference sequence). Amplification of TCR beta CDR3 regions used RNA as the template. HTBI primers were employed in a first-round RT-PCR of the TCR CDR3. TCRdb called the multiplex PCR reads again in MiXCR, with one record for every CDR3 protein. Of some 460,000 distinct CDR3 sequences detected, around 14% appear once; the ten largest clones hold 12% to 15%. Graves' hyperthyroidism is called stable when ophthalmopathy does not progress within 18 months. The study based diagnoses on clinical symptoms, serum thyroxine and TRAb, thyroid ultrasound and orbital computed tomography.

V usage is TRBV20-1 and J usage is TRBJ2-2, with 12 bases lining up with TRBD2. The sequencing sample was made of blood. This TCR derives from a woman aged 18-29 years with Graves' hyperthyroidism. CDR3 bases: TGCAGTGCTAGACTAGCGGGAGGGAGAATAACCGGGGAGCTGTTTTTT. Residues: CSARLAGGRITGELFF.